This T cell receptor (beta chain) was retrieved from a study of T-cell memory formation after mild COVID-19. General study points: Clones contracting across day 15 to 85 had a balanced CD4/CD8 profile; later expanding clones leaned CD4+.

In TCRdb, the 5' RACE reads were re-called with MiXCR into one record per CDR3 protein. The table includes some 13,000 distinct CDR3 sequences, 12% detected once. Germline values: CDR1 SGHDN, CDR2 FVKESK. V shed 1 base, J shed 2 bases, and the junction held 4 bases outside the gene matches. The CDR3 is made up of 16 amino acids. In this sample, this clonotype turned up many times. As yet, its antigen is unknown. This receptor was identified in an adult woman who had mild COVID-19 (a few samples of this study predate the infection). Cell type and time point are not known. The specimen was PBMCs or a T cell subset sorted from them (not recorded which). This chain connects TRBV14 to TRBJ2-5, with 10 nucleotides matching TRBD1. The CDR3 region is CASSQARTGGQETQYF. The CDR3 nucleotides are TGTGCCAGCAGCCAAGCCAGGACAGGGGGACAAGAGACCCAGTACTTC. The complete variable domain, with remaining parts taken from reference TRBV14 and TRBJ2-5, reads EAGVTQFPSHSVIEKGQTVTLRCDPISGHDNLYWYRRVMGKEIKFLLHFVKESKQDESGMPNNRFLAERTGGTYSTLKVQPAELEDSGVYFCASSQARTGGQETQYFGPGTRLLVL.